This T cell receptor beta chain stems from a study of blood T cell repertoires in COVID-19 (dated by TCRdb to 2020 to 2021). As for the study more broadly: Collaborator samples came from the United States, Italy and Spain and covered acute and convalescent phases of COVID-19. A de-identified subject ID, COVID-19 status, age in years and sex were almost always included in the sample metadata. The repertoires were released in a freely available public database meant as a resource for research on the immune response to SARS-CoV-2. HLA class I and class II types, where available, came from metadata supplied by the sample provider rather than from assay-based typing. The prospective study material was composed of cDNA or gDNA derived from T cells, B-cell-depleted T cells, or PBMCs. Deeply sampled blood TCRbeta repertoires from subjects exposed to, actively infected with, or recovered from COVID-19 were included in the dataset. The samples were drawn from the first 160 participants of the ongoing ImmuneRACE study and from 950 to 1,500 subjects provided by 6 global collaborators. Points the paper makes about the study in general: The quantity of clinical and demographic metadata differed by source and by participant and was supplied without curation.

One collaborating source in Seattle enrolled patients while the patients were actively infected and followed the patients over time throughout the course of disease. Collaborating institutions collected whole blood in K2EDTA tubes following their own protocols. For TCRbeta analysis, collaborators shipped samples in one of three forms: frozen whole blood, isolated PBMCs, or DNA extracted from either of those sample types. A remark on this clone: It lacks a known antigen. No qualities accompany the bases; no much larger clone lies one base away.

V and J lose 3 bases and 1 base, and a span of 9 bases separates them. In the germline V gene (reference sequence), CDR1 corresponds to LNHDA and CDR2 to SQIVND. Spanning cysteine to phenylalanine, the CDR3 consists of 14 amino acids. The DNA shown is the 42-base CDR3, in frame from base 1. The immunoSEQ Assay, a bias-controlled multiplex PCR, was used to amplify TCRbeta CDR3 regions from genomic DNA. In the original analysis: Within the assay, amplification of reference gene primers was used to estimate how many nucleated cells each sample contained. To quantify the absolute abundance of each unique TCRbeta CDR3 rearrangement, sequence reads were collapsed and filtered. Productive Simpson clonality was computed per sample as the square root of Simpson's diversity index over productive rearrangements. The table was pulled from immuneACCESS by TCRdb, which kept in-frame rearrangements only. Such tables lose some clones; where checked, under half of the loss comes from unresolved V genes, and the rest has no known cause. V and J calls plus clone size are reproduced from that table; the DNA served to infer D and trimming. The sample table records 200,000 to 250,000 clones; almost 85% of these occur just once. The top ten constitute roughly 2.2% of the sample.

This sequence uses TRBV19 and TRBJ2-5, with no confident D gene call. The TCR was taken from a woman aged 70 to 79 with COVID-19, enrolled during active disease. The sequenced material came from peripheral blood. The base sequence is TGTGCCAGTAGTATTAGCCAGATCCAAGAGACCCAGTACTTC. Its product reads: CASSISQIQETQYF. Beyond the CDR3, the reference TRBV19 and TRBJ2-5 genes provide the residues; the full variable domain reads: DGGITQSPKYLFRKEGQNVTLSCEQNLNHDAMYWYRQDPGQGLRLIYYSQIVNDFQKGDIAEGYSVSREKKESFPLTVTSAQKNPTAFYLCASSISQIQETQYFGPGTRLLVL.